The rows below give T cell receptor beta chains drawn from one sample of a study of post-analysis software for immune sequencing data. One entry per CDR3 protein results from TCRdb running MiXCR on the PCR reads. The sample lists about 770,000 distinct CDR3 sequences; about half were seen once. Material: blood. These receptors were collected from a girl aged 10 to 17 with multiple sclerosis. The CDR3 runs from the conserved cysteine through the conserved F or W. The D gene is left open where the match is weak. The size field is filled for only some rows; it gives once, few, many or a size class.

clone_size j_call d_call v_call cdr3_nt cdr3_aa
NA TRBJ1-2 TRBD1 TRBV5-1 TGCGCCAGCAGCTTGGCCGTGGGAAACAGGGGGGCACCTTATGGCTACACCTTC CASSLAVGNRGAPYGYTF
few TRBJ2-7 TRBD2 TRBV6-5 TGTGCCAGCAGTCGGACTAGCGGAGACCACGAGCAGTACTTC CASSRTSGDHEQYF
once TRBJ2-3 NA TRBV28 TGTGCCAGCAGTTTCCCCAATATAGACACAGATACGCAGTATTTT CASSFPNIDTDTQYF
NA TRBJ1-2 TRBD1 TRBV20-1 TGCAGTGCTAGCGCGGGACAGGGTGACGGCTACACCTTC CSASAGQGDGYTF
once TRBJ1-2 TRBD1 TRBV4-3 TGCGCCAGCAGCCAAGGCTATAGACAGGGCGATGGCTACACCTTC CASSQGYRQGDGYTF
NA TRBJ2-1 TRBD2 TRBV9 TGTGCCAGCAGCGTAGACGTGACTAGCGGAGGGAATGAGCAGTTCTTC CASSVDVTSGGNEQFF
NA TRBJ1-1 NA TRBV15 TGTGCCACCAGCAGAGATAAGGGATCTGAAGCTTTCTTT CATSRDKGSEAFF
NA TRBJ2-7 TRBD2 TRBV7-2 TGTGCCAGCAGCTTAGAGTCGGCGCTAGCGGCCTACGAGCAGTACTTC CASSLESALAAYEQYF
NA TRBJ2-3 NA TRBV12-3/TRBV12-4 TGTGCCTCAAGGGGACGGACCTCGGATACGCAGTATTTT CASRGRTSDTQYF
NA TRBJ2-7 NA TRBV7-3 TGTGCCAGCAGCCCAGCTACCGGGGACCACTACGAGCAGTACTTC CASSPATGDHYEQYF
NA TRBJ1-4 TRBD1 TRBV7-9 TGTGCCAGCAGCTTAGAGACAGGGTTTGGAAAACTGTTTTTT CASSLETGFGKLFF
few TRBJ2-5 TRBD2 TRBV9 TGTGCCAGCAGCGCGCGGACTAGCGGGAATCAAGAGACCCAGTACTTC CASSARTSGNQETQYF
NA TRBJ2-1 TRBD1 TRBV12-3/TRBV12-4 TGTGCCAGCAGCCCACGGACAGGGGATTCCTACAATGAGCAGTTCTTC CASSPRTGDSYNEQFF
NA TRBJ2-7 TRBD2 TRBV24-1 TGTGCCACCAGTGATCCGGGACTAGCGGGAGGGAACGAGCAGTACTTC CATSDPGLAGGNEQYF
few TRBJ2-3 NA TRBV29-1 TGCAGCCTCCGGGCAGATACGCAGTATTTT CSLRADTQYF
NA TRBJ2-5 NA TRBV7-2 TGTGTCAGCAGCTTAGTATTGTTGGTGACCCAGTACTTC CVSSLVLLVTQYF
few TRBJ2-1 TRBD2 TRBV24-1 TGTGCCACCAGTGACCCGACTAGCGGGAGCAATGAGCAGTTCTTC CATSDPTSGSNEQFF
NA TRBJ2-1 NA TRBV15 TGTGCCACCAGCAGAGTCCGGGAGAATGAGCAGTTCTTC CATSRVRENEQFF
NA TRBJ2-5 NA TRBV12-3/TRBV12-4 TGTGCCAGCACCTGGACGGCGGGACACCAAGAGACCCAGTACTTC CASTWTAGHQETQYF
few TRBJ2-1 NA TRBV4-2 TGTGCCAGCAGCCAAGACCGAGCGGCCCACAATGAGCAGTTCTTC CASSQDRAAHNEQFF
few TRBJ2-3 TRBD1 TRBV20-1 TGCAGTGCTAGTCAGGGGGTCGGCGCAGATACGCAGTATTTT CSASQGVGADTQYF
NA TRBJ1-1 NA TRBV6-5 TGTGCCACCACAGGGAGTAGCACTGAAGCTTTCTTT CATTGSSTEAFF
many TRBJ2-5 TRBD1 TRBV25-1 TGTGCCAGCAGTGAACACTACCGGCCAGGGGGAGAGACCCAGTACTTC CASSEHYRPGGETQYF
few TRBJ2-1 TRBD2 TRBV6-1 TGTGCCAGCAGTGAACTCGCGGGAGTAGGTGAGCAGTTCTTC CASSELAGVGEQFF
few TRBJ2-1 TRBD2 TRBV29-1 TGCAGCGTTGGGACGGGAGGCTCCTACAATGAGCAGTTCTTC CSVGTGGSYNEQFF